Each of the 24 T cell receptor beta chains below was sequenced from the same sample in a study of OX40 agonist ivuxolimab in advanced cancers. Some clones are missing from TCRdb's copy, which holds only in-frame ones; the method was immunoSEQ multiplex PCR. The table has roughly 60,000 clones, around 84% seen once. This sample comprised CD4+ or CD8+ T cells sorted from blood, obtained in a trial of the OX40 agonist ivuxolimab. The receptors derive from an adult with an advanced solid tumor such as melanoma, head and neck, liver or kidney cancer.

The CDR3 sequence: CASSVGTSGTFSYEQYF. In DNA form, the CDR3 reads TGTGCCAGCAGCGTAGGGACTAGCGGTACCTTCTCCTACGAGCAGTACTTC. The V call is TRBV7-8, the J call TRBJ2-7; 11 bases are a match to TRBD2. Trimming removed 5 bases from V and 0 bases from J; junction bases left unmatched: 9. The CDR3 spans 17 residues. Germline V gene sequence: CDR1 SGHVS, CDR2 FQNEAQ.

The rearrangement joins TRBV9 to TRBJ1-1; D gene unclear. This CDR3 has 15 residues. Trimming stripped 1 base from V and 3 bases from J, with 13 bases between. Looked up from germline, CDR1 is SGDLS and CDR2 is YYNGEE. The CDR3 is CASSVLASGDTEAFF. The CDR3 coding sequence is TGTGCCAGCAGCGTATTAGCCTCTGGGGACACTGAAGCTTTCTTT. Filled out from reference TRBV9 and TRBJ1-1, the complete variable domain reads DSGVTQTPKHLITATGQRVTLRCSPRSGDLSVYWYQQSLDQGLQFLIQYYNGEERAKGNILERFSAQQFPDLHSELNLSSLELGDSALYFCASSVLASGDTEAFFGQGTRLTVV.

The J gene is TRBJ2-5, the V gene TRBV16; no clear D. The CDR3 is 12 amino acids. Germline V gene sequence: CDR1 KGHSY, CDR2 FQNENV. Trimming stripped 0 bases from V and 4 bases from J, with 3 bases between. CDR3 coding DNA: TGTGCCAGCAGCCAATCGGGAGAGACCCAGTACTTC. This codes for CASSQSGETQYF. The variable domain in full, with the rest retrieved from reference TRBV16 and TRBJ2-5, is GEEVAQTPKHLVRGEGQKAKLYCAPIKGHSYVFWYQQVLKNEFKFLISFQNENVFDETGMPKERFSAKCLPNSPCSLEIQATKLEDSAVYFCASSQSGETQYFGPGTRLLVL.

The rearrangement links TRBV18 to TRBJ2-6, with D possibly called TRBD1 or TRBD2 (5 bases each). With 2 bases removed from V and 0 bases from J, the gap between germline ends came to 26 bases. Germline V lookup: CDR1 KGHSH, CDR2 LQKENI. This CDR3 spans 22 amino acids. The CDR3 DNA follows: TGTGCCAGCTCACCATCGACACAGTGGGGGACGAGGGCTCTCTCTGGGGCCAACGTCCTGACTTTC. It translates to CASSPSTQWGTRALSGANVLTF.

CDR3 DNA: TGCGCCAGCAGCGGAGCCGGGGGATCTGGAAACACCATATATTTT. Its translation: CASSGAGGSGNTIYF. The chain recombines TRBV5-1 with TRBJ1-3; the D gene is possibly TRBD1 (5 bases). Trimming pared 4 bases from V and 1 base from J, leaving 12 bases between. CDR1 is SGHRS and CDR2 is YFSETQ in the germline V gene. CDR3 size: 15 residues.

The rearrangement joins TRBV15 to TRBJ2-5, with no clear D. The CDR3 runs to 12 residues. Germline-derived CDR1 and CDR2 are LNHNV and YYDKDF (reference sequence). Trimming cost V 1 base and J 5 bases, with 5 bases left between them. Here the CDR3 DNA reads TGTGCCACCAGCAGAGGTTGGGAGACCCAGTACTTC. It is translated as CATSRGWETQYF.

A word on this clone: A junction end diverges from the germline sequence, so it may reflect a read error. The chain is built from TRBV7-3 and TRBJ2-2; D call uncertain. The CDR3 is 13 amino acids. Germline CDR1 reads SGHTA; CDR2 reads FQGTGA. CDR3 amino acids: CASSESKTGELFF. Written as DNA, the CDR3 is TGTGCCAGCAGCGAATCGAAGACCGGGGAGCTGTTTTTT.

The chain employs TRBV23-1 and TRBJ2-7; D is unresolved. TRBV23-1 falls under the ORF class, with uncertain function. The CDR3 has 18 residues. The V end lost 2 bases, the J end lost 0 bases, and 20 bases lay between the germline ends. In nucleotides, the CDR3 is TGCGCCAGCAGTCAACCCTTCGTCTGGGTGAACATCTCCTACGAGCAGTACTTC. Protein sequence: CASSQPFVWVNISYEQYF.

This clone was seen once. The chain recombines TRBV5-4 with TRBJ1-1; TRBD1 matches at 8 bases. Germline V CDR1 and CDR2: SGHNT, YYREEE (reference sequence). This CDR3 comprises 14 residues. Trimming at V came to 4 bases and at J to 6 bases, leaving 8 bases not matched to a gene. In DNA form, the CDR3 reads TGTGCCAGCAGCCAGGGACAGGCGAGGGCTGAAGCTTTCTTT. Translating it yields CASSQGQARAEAFF.

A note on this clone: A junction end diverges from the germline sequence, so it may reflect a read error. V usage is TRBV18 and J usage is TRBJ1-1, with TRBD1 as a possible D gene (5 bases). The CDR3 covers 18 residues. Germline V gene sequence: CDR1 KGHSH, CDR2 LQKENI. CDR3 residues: CVSSPPPTTEGADTEAFF. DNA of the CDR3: TGTGTCAGCTCACCCCCTCCCACGACAGAAGGGGCGGACACTGAAGCTTTCTTT.

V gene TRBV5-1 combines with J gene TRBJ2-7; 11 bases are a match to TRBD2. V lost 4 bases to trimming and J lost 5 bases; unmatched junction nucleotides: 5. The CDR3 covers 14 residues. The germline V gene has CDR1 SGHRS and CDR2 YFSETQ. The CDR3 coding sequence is TGCGCCAGCAGCAGTAGCGGGGGGGCACACGAGCAGTACTTC. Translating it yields CASSSSGGAHEQYF.

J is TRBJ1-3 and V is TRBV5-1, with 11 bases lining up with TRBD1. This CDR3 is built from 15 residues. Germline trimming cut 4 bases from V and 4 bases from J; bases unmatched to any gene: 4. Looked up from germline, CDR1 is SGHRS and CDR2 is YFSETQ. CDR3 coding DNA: TGCGCCAGCAGCATCGGACAGGGGGCCGGAAACACCATATATTTT. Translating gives CASSIGQGAGNTIYF. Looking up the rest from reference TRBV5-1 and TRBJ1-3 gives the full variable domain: KAGVTQTPRYLIKTRGQQVTLSCSPISGHRSVSWYQQTPGQGLQFLFEYFSETQRNKGNFPGRFSGRQFSNSRSEMNVSTLELGDSALYLCASSIGQGAGNTIYFGEGSWLTVV.

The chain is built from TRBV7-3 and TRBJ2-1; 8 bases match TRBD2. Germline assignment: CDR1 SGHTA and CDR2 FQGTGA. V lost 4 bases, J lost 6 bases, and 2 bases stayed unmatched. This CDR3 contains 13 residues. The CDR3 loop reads CASSSGLANEQFF. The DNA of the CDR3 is TGTGCCAGCAGCTCAGGACTAGCCAATGAGCAGTTCTTC.

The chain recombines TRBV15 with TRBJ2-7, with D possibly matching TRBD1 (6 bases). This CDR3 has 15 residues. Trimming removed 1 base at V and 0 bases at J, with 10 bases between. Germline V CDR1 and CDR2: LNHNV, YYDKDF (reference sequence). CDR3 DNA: TGTGCCACCAGCAGAGGGCAGGGGTTCTCCTACGAGCAGTACTTC. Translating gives CATSRGQGFSYEQYF.

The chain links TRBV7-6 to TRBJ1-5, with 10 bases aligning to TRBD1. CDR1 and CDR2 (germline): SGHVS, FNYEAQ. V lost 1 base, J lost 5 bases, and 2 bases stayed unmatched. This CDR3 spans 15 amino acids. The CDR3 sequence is CASSLVGTGDQPQHF. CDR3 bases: TGTGCCAGCAGCTTAGTCGGGACAGGGGATCAGCCCCAGCATTTT.

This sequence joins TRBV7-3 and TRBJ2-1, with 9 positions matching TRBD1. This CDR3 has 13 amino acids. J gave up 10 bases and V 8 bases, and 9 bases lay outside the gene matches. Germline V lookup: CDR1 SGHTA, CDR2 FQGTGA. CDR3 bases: TGTGCCAGCGAAGGACTCGGGACAGGGGAGCAGTTCTTC. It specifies CASEGLGTGEQFF.

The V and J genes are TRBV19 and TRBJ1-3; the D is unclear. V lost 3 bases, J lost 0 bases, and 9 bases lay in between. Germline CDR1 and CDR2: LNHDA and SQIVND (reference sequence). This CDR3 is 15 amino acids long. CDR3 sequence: CASSIPQVSGNTIYF. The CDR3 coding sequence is TGTGCCAGTAGTATCCCGCAGGTCTCTGGAAACACCATATATTTT.

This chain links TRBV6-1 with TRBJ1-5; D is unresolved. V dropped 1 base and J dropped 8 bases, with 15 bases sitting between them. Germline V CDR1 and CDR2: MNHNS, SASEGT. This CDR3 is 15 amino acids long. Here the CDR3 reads CASSEESLQQEPQHF. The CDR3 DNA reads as TGTGCCAGCAGTGAAGAGTCGTTACAGCAAGAGCCCCAGCATTTT.

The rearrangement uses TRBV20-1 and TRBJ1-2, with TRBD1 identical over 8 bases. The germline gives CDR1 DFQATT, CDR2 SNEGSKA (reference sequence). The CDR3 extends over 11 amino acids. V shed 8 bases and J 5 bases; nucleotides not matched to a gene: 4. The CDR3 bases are TGCAGTCTCCAGGGGGCGTATGGCTACACCTTC. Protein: CSLQGAYGYTF.

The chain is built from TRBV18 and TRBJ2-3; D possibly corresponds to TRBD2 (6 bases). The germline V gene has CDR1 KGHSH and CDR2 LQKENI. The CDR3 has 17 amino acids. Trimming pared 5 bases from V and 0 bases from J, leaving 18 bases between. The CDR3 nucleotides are TGTGCCAGCTCATCCTTAGTGTCGGGGGTTAGCACAGATACGCAGTATTTT. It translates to CASSSLVSGVSTDTQYF.

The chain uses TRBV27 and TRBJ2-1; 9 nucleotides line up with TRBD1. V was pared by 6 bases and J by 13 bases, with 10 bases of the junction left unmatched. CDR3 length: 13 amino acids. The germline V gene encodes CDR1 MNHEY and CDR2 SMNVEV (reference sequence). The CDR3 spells CASRFTGGRKQFF. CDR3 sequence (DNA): TGTGCCAGCAGGTTCACAGGGGGCCGCAAACAGTTCTTC.

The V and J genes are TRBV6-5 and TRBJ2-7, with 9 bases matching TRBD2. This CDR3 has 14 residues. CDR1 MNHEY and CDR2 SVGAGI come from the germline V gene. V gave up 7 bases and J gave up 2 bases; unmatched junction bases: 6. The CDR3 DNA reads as TGTGCCAGCAATAGAGCGGGAGGACCCTACGAGCAGTACTTC. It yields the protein CASNRAGGPYEQYF.

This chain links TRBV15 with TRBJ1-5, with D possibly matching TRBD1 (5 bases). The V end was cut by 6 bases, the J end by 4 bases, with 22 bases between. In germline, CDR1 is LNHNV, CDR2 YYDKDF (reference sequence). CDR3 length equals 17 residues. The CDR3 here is CATSFFREGSWNQPQHF. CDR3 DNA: TGTGCCACCAGTTTTTTCAGGGAGGGCTCATGGAATCAGCCCCAGCATTTT.

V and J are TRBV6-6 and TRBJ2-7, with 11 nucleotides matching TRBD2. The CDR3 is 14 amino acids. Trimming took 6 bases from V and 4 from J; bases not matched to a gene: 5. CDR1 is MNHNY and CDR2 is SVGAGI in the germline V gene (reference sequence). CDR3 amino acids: CASRSSGRKYEQYF. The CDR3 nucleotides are TGTGCCAGCAGGTCTAGCGGGAGGAAGTACGAGCAGTACTTC.